These T cell receptor beta chains were read from a single sample in a study of blood T cell repertoires in COVID-19. Sequencing was performed with immunoSEQ multiplex PCR; in TCRdb, only in-frame clones are kept and a portion is missing. The sample gives about 48,000 clones, about 88% of which show up once; under 4% is in the top ten. Specimen: PBMCs or T cells enriched from blood (not recorded which). The receptor set was obtained from a woman between 45 and 60 years old who had recovered from COVID-19. CDR3s include the opening cysteine and the closing phenylalanine or tryptophan. Each record gives: CDR3 protein, CDR3 DNA, J gene, clone size, V gene, D gene. A D gene is named only where the DNA matches it firmly. Some rows have no size entry. The others give once, few or many, or a class for an expanded clone.

CASSRGTSGTDTQYF	TGTGCCAGCAGCCGCGGGACTAGCGGCACAGATACGCAGTATTTT	TRBJ2-3	.	TRBV11-3	TRBD2
CASSDKGTGNQPQHF	TGTGCCAGCAGTGATAAGGGGACAGGCAATCAGCCCCAGCATTTT	TRBJ1-5	few	TRBV2	TRBD1
CASSSSGGAGGELFF	TGTGCCAGCAGCTCAAGCGGGGGGGCTGGCGGGGAGCTGTTTTTT	TRBJ2-2	.	TRBV28	TRBD2
CASSNGQAAFNYGYTF	TGTGCCAGTAGTAACGGACAGGCCGCCTTTAACTATGGCTACACCTTC	TRBJ1-2	.	TRBV19	TRBD1
CASSLHRENQPQHF	TGTGCCAGCTCTCTCCACAGGGAAAATCAGCCCCAGCATTTT	TRBJ1-5	.	TRBV18	.
CASSPALDLSSGNTIYF	TGTGCCAGCAGCCCTGCCCTCGACTTGTCCTCTGGAAACACCATATATTTT	TRBJ1-3	.	TRBV28	.
CASSIGGGGQETQYF	TGTGCCAGTAGTATAGGCGGCGGGGGGCAAGAGACCCAGTACTTC	TRBJ2-5	.	TRBV19	TRBD2
CASSHGTGVDTEAFF	TGTGCCAGCAGCCACGGGACAGGGGTGGACACTGAAGCTTTCTTT	TRBJ1-1	.	TRBV6-5	TRBD1
CASSYMTSGGATDTQYF	TGTGCCAGCAGTTACATGACTAGCGGGGGGGCAACAGATACGCAGTATTTT	TRBJ2-3	.	TRBV6-2/TRBV6-3	TRBD2
CASSFSSGAGYEQYF	TGCGCCAGCAGCTTTAGTAGCGGGGCAGGGTACGAGCAGTACTTC	TRBJ2-7	.	TRBV5-1	TRBD2
CASSDLLAGRDEQYF	TGTGCCAGCAGTGACCTGTTAGCGGGACGGGACGAGCAGTACTTC	TRBJ2-7	.	TRBV6-1	TRBD2
CSVAVGDQPQHF	TGCAGCGTGGCGGTAGGGGATCAGCCCCAGCATTTT	TRBJ1-5	once	TRBV29-1	.
CASSLAGGQETQYF	TGTGCCAGCAGCTTAGCTGGGGGGCAAGAGACCCAGTACTTC	TRBJ2-5	few	TRBV7-2	.
CASSLKREGFTKTQYF	TGTGCCAGCAGTTTAAAGCGGGAGGGTTTCACGAAGACCCAGTACTTC	TRBJ2-5	.	TRBV28	TRBD2
CASSFGRVYEQYF	TGTGCCAGCAGTTTTGGCAGGGTCTACGAGCAGTACTTC	TRBJ2-7	few	TRBV12-3/TRBV12-4	.
CASSIGLAGLTDTQYF	TGTGCCAGTAGTATAGGATTAGCGGGGCTCACAGATACGCAGTATTTT	TRBJ2-3	.	TRBV19	TRBD2
CASSLVLRGSSGETQYF	TGTGCCAGCAGCTTAGTCCTCAGGGGTTCATCCGGAGAGACCCAGTACTTC	TRBJ2-5	.	TRBV7-2	.
CASSVSGDYGYTF	TGCGCCAGCAGCGTGTCAGGGGACTATGGCTACACCTTC	TRBJ1-2	.	TRBV5-1	.
CASSQSLQALQYF	TGTGCCAGCAGCCAATCACTTCAGGCCCTTCAGTACTTC	TRBJ2-7	.	TRBV4-2	.
CASSLSGRIMNTEAFF	TGTGCCAGCAGCCTTTCAGGGAGGATTATGAACACTGAAGCTTTCTTT	TRBJ1-1	.	TRBV5-8	.
CASSPNMGGKDTQYF	TGTGCCAGCTCACCAAATATGGGGGGGAAGGATACGCAGTATTTT	TRBJ2-3	.	TRBV18	TRBD2
CAGLIAGRTDTQYF	TGTGCCGGACTAATAGCGGGAAGAACAGATACGCAGTATTTT	TRBJ2-3	.	TRBV5-4	TRBD2
CASSQDRRPNNSPLHF	TGTGCCAGCAGCCAGGACAGGAGGCCGAATAATTCACCCCTCCACTTT	TRBJ1-6	.	TRBV5-6	TRBD1
CASTEAPGLTTEAFF	TGCGCCAGCACCGAAGCCCCGGGACTGACGACTGAAGCTTTCTTT	TRBJ1-1	.	TRBV5-1	.
CASSSDLTGDIYEQYF	TGTGCCAGCAGTTCCGATTTGACAGGGGATATCTACGAGCAGTACTTC	TRBJ2-7	.	TRBV6-2/TRBV6-3	TRBD1
CASSLADPAVGYGYTF	TGTGCCAGCAGCTTAGCCGACCCTGCGGTAGGCTATGGCTACACCTTC	TRBJ1-2	.	TRBV7-2	.
CASSFGLDNEQFF	TGTGCCAGCAGCTTCGGGTTGGATAATGAGCAGTTCTTC	TRBJ2-1	.	TRBV7-9	.
CASHQGYEQYF	TGTGCCAGCCACCAGGGCTACGAGCAGTACTTC	TRBJ2-7	.	TRBV2	.
CAISDGHREAFF	TGTGCCATCAGTGACGGCCACAGAGAAGCTTTCTTT	TRBJ1-1	.	TRBV10-3	.
CASSHSGTVKKETQYF	TGTGCCAGCTCACACTCCGGGACAGTCAAGAAAGAGACCCAGTACTTC	TRBJ2-5	.	TRBV18	TRBD1
CASTSSGNTIYF	TGTGCCAGTACCAGCTCTGGAAACACCATATATTTT	TRBJ1-3	.	TRBV19	.
CASSLLAGPRQAQETQYF	TGTGCCAGCAGCTTACTAGCGGGCCCGAGGCAGGCCCAAGAGACCCAGTACTTC	TRBJ2-5	.	TRBV7-8	TRBD2
CASSLGQNTGELFF	TGTGCCAGCAGCTTGGGGCAGAACACCGGGGAGCTGTTTTTT	TRBJ2-2	.	TRBV5-4	.
CASSLDRLKAQYF	TGTGCCAGCAGTTTAGACAGATTGAAGGCCCAGTACTTC	TRBJ2-5	.	TRBV28	.
CASSYSSSGGYEQYF	TGTGCCAGCAGTTACTCGAGTTCAGGGGGCTACGAGCAGTACTTC	TRBJ2-7	few	TRBV6-2/TRBV6-3	TRBD1
CASSFQGHSGNTIYF	TGTGCCAGCAGCTTTCAGGGCCACTCTGGAAACACCATATATTTT	TRBJ1-3	.	TRBV7-2	.
CASSQLSGTVQETQYF	TGTGCCAGCAGCCAGTTATCCGGGACAGTCCAAGAGACCCAGTACTTC	TRBJ2-5	few	TRBV3-1/TRBV3-2	TRBD1
CRGGLSTEAFF	TGCAGGGGAGGTCTCAGCACTGAAGCTTTCTTT	TRBJ1-1	.	TRBV20-1	.
CASSEQGESYEQYF	TGTGCCAGCAGTGAACAGGGGGAGTCCTACGAGCAGTACTTC	TRBJ2-7	.	TRBV2	TRBD1
CASTSWAGRSYNEQFF	TGTGCCAGTACCTCCTGGGCGGGACGGTCCTACAATGAGCAGTTCTTC	TRBJ2-1	.	TRBV19	.
CASLTDGTNTEAFF	TGTGCCAGCCTCACGGACGGGACTAACACTGAAGCTTTCTTT	TRBJ1-1	.	TRBV6-6	.
CASNWLAGDPTGELFF	TGTGCCAGTAATTGGCTAGCGGGGGACCCCACCGGGGAGCTGTTTTTT	TRBJ2-2	.	TRBV19	TRBD2
CASTPGGTGDYGYTF	TGTGCCAGCACCCCCGGGGGGACAGGGGACTATGGCTACACCTTC	TRBJ1-2	.	TRBV9	TRBD1
CASSLLWTGGEKLFF	TGTGCCAGCAGCTTATTATGGACAGGTGGCGAAAAACTGTTTTTT	TRBJ1-4	.	TRBV7-9	TRBD1
CSVEGGQGDSYNSPLHF	TGCAGCGTTGAAGGGGGACAGGGTGATTCCTATAATTCACCCCTCCACTTT	TRBJ1-6	.	TRBV29-1	TRBD1
CASRPGTGIDEQYF	TGTGCCAGCAGGCCCGGGACAGGGATTGACGAGCAGTACTTC	TRBJ2-7	.	TRBV2	TRBD1
CASSPPGGSYNEQFF	TGTGCCAGCAGTCCCCCTGGCGGGAGTTACAATGAGCAGTTCTTC	TRBJ2-1	.	TRBV6-5	TRBD2
CASSPPSGGASTDTQYF	TGTGCCAGCAGCCCCCCAAGCGGGGGGGCCTCCACAGATACGCAGTATTTT	TRBJ2-3	.	TRBV4-2	TRBD2
CASSSSLAGSTDTQYF	TGTGCCAGCAGTTCCAGTTTAGCGGGAAGCACAGATACGCAGTATTTT	TRBJ2-3	.	TRBV6-5	TRBD2
CASSAWTGEVGNTIYF	TGTGCCAGCAGTGCGTGGACAGGGGAGGTCGGAAACACCATATATTTT	TRBJ1-3	.	TRBV28	TRBD1
CSARTVSGQPQHF	TGCAGCGCCCGTACGGTGTCGGGTCAGCCCCAGCATTTT	TRBJ1-5	few	TRBV29-1	.
CASSFVQGVQETQYF	TGTGCCAGCAGCTTCGTACAGGGAGTTCAGGAGACCCAGTACTTC	TRBJ2-5	.	TRBV7-2	.
CAWSGLAGRNEQFF	TGTGCCTGGAGCGGACTAGCGGGCCGCAATGAGCAGTTCTTC	TRBJ2-1	.	TRBV30	TRBD2
CASSQGIFNSGIRAEQYF	TGTGCCAGCAGCCAAGGTATTTTCAACTCGGGTATCCGCGCCGAGCAGTACTTC	TRBJ2-7	.	TRBV3-1/TRBV3-2	.